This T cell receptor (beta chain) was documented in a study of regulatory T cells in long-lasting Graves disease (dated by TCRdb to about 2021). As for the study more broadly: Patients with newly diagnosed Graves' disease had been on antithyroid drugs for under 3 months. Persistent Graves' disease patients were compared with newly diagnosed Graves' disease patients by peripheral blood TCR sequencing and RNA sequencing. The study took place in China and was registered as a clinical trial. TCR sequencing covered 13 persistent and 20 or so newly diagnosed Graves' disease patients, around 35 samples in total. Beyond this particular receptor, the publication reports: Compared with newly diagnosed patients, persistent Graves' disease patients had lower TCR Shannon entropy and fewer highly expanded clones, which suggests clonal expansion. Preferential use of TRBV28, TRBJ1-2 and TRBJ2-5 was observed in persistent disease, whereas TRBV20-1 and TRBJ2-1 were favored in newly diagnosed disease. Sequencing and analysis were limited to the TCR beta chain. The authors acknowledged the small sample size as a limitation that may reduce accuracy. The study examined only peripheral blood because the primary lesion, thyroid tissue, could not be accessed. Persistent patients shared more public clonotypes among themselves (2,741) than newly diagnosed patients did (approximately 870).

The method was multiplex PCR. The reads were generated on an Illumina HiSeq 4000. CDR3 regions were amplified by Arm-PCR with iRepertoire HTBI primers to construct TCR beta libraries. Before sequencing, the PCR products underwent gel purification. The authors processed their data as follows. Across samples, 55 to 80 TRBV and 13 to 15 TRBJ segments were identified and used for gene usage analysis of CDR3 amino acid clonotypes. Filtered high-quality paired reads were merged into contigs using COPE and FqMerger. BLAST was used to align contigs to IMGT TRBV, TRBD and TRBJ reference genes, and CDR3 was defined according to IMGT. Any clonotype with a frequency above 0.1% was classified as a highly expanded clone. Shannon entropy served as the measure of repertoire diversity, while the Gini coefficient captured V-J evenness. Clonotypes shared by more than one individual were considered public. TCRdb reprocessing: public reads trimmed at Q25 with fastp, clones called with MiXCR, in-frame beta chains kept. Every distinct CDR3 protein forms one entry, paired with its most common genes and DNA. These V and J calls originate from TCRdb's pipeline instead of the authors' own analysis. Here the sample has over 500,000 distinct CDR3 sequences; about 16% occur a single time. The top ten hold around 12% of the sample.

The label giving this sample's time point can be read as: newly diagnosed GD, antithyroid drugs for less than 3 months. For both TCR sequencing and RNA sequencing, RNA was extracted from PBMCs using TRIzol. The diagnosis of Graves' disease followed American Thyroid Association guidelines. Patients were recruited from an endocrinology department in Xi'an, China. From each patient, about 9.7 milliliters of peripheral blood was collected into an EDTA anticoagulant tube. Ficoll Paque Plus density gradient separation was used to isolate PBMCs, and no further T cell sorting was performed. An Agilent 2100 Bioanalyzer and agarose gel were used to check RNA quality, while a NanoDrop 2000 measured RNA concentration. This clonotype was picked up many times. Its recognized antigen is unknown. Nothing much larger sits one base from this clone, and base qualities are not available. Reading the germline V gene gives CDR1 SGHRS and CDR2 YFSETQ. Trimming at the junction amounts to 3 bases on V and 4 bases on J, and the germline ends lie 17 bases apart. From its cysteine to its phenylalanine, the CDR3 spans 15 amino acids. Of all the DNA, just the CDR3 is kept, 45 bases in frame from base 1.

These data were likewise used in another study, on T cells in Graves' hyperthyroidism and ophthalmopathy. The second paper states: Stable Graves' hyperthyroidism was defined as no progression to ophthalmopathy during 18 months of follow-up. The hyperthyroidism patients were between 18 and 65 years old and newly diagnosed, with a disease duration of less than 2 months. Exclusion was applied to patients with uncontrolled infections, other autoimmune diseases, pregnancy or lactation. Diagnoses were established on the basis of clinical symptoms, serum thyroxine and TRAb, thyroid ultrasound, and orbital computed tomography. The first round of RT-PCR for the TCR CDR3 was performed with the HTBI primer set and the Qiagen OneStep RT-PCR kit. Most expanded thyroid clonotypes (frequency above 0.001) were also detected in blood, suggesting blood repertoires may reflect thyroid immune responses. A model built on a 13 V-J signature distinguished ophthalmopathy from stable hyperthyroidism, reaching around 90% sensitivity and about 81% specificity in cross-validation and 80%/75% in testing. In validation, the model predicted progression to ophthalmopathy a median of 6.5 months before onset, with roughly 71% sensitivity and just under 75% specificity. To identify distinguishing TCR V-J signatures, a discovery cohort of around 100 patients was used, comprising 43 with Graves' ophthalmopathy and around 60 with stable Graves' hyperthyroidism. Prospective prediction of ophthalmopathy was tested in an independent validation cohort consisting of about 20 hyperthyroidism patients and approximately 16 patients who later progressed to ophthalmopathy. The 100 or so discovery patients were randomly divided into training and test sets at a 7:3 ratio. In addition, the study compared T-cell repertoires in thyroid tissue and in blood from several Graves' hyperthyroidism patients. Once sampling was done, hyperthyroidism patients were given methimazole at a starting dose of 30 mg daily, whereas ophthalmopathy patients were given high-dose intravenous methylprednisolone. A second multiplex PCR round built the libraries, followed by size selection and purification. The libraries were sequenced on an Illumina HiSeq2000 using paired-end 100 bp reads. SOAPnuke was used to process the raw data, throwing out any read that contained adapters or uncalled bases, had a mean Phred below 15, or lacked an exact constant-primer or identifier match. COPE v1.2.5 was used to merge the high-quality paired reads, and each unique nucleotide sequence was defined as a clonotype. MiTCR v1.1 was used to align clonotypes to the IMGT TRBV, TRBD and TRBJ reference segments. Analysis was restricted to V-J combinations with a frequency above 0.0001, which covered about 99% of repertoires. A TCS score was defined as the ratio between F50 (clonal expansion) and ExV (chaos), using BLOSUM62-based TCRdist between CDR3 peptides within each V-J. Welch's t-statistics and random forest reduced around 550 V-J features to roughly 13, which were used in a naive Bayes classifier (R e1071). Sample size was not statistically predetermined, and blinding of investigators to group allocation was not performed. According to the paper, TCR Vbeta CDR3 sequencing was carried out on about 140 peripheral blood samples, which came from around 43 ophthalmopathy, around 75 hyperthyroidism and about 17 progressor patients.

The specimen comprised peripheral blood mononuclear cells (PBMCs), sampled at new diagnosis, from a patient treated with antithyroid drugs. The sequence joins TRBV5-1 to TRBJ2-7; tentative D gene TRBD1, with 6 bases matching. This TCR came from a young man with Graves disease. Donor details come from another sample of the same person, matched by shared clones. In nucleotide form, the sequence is TGCGCCAGCAGCTCAGCTAGGACAGTTACTTACGAGCAGTACTTC. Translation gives CASSSARTVTYEQYF.